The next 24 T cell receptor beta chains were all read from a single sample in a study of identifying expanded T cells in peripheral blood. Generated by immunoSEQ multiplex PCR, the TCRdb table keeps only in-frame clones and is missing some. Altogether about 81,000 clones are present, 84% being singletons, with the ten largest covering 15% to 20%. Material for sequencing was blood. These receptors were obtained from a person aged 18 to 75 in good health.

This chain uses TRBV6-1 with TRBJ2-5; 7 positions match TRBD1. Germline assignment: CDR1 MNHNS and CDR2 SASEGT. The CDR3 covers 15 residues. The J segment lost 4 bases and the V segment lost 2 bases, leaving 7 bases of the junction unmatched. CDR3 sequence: CASSESIGGPETQYF. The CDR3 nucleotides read TGTGCCAGCAGTGAAAGTATAGGGGGCCCAGAGACCCAGTACTTC.

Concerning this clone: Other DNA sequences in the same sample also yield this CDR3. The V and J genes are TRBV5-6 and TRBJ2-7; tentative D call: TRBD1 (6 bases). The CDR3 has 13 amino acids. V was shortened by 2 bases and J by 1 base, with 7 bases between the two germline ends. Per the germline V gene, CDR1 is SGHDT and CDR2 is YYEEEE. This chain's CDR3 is CASSFQGSYEQYF. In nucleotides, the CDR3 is TGTGCCAGCAGCTTTCAGGGGTCCTACGAGCAGTACTTC.

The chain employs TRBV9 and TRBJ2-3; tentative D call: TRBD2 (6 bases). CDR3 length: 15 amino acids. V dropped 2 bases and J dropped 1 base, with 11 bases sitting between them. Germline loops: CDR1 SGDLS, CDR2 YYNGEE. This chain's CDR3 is CASSVEGFRTDTQYF. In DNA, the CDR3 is TGTGCCAGCAGCGTGGAGGGGTTCCGCACAGATACGCAGTATTTT.

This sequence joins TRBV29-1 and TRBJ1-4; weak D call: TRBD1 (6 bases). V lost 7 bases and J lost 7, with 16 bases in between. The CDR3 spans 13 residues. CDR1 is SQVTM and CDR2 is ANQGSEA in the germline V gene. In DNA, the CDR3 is TGCAGCGCCAACCGAGGGGGGGTTGAAAAACTGTTTTTT. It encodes CSANRGGVEKLFF.

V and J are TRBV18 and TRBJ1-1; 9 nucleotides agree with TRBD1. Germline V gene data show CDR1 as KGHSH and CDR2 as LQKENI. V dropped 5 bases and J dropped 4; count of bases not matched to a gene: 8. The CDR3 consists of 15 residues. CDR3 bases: TGTGCCAGCTCAGCCACAGGGGGCGAGGGCACTGAAGCTTTCTTT. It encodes CASSATGGEGTEAFF. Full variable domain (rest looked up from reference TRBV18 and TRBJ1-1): NAGVMQNPRHLVRRRGQEARLRCSPMKGHSHVYWYRQLPEEGLKFMVYLQKENIIDESGMPKERFSAEFPKEGPSILRIQQVVRGDSAAYFCASSATGGEGTEAFFGQGTRLTVV.

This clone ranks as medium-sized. The CDR3 protein is CASSLHRGNTEAFF. CDR3 DNA sequence: TGTGCCAGCAGTTTACACAGGGGCAACACTGAAGCTTTCTTT. The chain recombines TRBV28 with TRBJ1-1; 7 bases are shared with TRBD1. With 2 bases clipped from V and 2 bases from J, the junction kept 2 bases outside the gene matches. Germline lookup yields CDR1 MDHEN and CDR2 SYDVKM. There are 14 residues in the CDR3.

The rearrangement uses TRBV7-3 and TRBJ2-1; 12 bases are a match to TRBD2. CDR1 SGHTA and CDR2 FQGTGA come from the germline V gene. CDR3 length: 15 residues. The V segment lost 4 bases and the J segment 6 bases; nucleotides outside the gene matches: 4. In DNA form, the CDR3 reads TGTGCCAGCAGCTCCGGACTAGCGGGAACCAATGAGCAGTTCTTC. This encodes CASSSGLAGTNEQFF.

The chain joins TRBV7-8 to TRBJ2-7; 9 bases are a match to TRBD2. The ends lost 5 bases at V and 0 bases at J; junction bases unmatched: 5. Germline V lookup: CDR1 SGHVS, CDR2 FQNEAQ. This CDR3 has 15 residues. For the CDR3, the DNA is TGTGCCAGCAGCGCAGCGGGAGGAAGCTCCTACGAGCAGTACTTC. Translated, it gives CASSAAGGSSYEQYF. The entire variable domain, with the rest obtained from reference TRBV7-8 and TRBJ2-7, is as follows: GAGVSQSPRYKVAKRGQDVALRCDPISGHVSLFWYQQALGQGPEFLTYFQNEAQLDKSGLPSDRFFAERPEGSVSTLKIQRTQQEDSAVYLCASSAAGGSSYEQYFGPGTRLTVT.

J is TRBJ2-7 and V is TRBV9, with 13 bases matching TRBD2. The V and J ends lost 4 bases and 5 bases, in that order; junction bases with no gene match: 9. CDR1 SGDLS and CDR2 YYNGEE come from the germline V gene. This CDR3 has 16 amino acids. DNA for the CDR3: TGTGCCAGCAGCCCCGGACTAGCGGGAGTCGCCAACGAGCAGTACTTC. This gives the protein CASSPGLAGVANEQYF.

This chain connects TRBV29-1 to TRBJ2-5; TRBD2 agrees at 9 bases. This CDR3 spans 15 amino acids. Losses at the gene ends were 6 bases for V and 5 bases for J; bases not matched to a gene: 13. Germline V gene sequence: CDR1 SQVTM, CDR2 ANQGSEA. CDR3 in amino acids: CSVLMNSGRRETQYF. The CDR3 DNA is TGCAGCGTCCTTATGAACAGCGGGAGGAGGGAGACCCAGTACTTC.

CDR3 DNA: TGTGCCAGCAGCTCCACTTTGACCGGGGAGCTGTTTTTT. As protein: CASSSTLTGELFF. The chain combines TRBV11-3 with TRBJ2-2, with D unclear. Germline assignment: CDR1 SGHNT and CDR2 YENEEA. The CDR3 covers 13 residues. Trimming pared 4 bases from V and 5 bases from J, leaving 8 bases between.

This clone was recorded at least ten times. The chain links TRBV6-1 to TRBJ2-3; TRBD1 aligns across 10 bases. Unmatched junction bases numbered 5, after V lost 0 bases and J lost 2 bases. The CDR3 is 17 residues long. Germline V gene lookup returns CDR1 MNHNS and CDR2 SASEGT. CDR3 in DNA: TGTGCCAGCAGTGAAGCGTTGGGGACAGGGGCCACAGATACGCAGTATTTT. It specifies CASSEALGTGATDTQYF.

CDR3 in amino acids: CASTSGQGAGEQYF. CDR3 sequence (DNA): TGTGCCAGCACCTCGGGACAGGGGGCCGGCGAGCAGTACTTC. This chain joins TRBV11-2 and TRBJ2-7; 12 bases are shared with TRBD1. The CDR3 length is 14 residues. Germline CDR1 and CDR2: SGHAT and FQNNGV. J gave up 6 bases and V 7 bases, and 7 bases lay outside the gene matches. The full variable domain, in which reference TRBV11-2 and TRBJ2-7 provide the parts outside the CDR3, is EAGVAQSPRYKIIEKRQSVAFWCNPISGHATLYWYQQILGQGPKLLIQFQNNGVVDDSQLPKDRFSAERLKGVDSTLKIQPAKLEDSAVYLCASTSGQGAGEQYFGPGTRLTVT.

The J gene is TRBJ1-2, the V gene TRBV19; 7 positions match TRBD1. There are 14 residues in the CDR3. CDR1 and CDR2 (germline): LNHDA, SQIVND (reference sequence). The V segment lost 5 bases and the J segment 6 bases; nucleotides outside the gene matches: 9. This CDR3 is CASSPRDRLNGYTF. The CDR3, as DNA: TGTGCCAGTAGTCCTCGGGACAGATTGAATGGCTACACCTTC.

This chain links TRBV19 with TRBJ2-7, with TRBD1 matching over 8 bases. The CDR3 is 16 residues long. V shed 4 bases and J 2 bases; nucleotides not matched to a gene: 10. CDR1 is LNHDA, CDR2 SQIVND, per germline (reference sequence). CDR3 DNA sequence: TGTGCCAGTAGTACCCCCCACAGGGGGGAAACCTACGAGCAGTACTTC. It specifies CASSTPHRGETYEQYF.

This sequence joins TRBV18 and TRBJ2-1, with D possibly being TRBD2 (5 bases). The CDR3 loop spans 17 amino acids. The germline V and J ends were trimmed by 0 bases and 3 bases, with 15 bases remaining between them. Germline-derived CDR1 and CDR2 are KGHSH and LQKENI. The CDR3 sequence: CASSPPGSRGHYNEQFF. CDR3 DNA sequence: TGTGCCAGCTCACCACCGGGCTCGAGAGGGCACTACAATGAGCAGTTCTTC. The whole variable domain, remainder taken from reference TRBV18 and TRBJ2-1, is NAGVMQNPRHLVRRRGQEARLRCSPMKGHSHVYWYRQLPEEGLKFMVYLQKENIIDESGMPKERFSAEFPKEGPSILRIQQVVRGDSAAYFCASSPPGSRGHYNEQFFGPGTRLTVL.

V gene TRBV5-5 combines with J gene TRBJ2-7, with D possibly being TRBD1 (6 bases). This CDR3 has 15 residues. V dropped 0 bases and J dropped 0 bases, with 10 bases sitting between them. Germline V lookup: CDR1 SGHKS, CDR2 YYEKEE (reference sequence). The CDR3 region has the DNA TGTGCCAGCAGCTTGGAATGGACAGCCTCCTACGAGCAGTACTTC. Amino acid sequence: CASSLEWTASYEQYF.

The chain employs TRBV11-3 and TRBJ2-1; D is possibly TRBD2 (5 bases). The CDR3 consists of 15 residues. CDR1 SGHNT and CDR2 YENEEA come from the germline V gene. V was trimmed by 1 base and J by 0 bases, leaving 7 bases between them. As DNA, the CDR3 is TGTGCCAGCAGCTTAGCGGGAAGCTCCTACAATGAGCAGTTCTTC. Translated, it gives CASSLAGSSYNEQFF.

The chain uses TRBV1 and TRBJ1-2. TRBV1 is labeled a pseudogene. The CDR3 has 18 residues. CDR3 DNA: TGCACCAGCAGCCAAGTCTCCCCCCCCGGGGGGCGGTCTTATGGCTACACCTTC. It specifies CTSSQVSPPGGRSYGYTF.

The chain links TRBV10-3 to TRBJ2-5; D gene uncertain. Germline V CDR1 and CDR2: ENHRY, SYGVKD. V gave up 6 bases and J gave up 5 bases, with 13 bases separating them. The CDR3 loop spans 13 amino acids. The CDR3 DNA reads TGTGCCATCAGCCCCAACCCAAGGGAGACCCAGTACTTC. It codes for CAISPNPRETQYF.

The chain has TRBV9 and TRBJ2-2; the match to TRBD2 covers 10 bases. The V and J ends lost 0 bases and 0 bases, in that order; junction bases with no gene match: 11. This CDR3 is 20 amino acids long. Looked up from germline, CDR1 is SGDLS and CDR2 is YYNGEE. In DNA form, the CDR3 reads TGTGCCAGCAGCGTAGGAGGCCTAGCGGGAGCCCCATCGAACACCGGGGAGCTGTTTTTT. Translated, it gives CASSVGGLAGAPSNTGELFF.

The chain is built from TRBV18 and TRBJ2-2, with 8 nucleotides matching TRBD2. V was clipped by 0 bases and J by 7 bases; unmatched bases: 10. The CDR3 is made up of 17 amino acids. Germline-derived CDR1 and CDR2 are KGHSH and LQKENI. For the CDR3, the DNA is TGTGCCAGCTCACCACCCTCTGTAGCGGGATCCATCGGGGAGCTGTTTTTT. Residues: CASSPPSVAGSIGELFF.

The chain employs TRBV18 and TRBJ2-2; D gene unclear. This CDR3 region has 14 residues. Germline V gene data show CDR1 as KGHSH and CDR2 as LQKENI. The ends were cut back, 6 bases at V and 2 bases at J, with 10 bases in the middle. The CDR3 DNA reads TGTGCCAGCTCCCCTTCCGTTAACACCGGGGAGCTGTTTTTT. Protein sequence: CASSPSVNTGELFF. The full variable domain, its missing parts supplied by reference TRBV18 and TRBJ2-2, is NAGVMQNPRHLVRRRGQEARLRCSPMKGHSHVYWYRQLPEEGLKFMVYLQKENIIDESGMPKERFSAEFPKEGPSILRIQQVVRGDSAAYFCASSPSVNTGELFFGEGSRLTVL.

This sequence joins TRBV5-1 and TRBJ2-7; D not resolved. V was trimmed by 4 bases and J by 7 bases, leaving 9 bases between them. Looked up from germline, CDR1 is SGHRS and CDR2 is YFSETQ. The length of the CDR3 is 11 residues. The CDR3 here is CASSTSYEQYF. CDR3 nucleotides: TGCGCCAGCAGCACGAGCTATGAGCAGTACTTC. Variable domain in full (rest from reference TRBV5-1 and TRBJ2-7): KAGVTQTPRYLIKTRGQQVTLSCSPISGHRSVSWYQQTPGQGLQFLFEYFSETQRNKGNFPGRFSGRQFSNSRSEMNVSTLELGDSALYLCASSTSYEQYFGPGTRLTVT.